One sample yielded the 26 T cell receptor beta chains listed below, sequenced in a study of blood T cell repertoires in COVID-19. Here immunoSEQ multiplex PCR was the method, and the copy in TCRdb shows in-frame clones only, minus some. Of almost 250,000 clones listed, 86% are singletons. Sequenced: peripheral blood. The receptors come from an elderly woman with COVID-19, enrolled during active disease.

The chain joins TRBV19 to TRBJ1-1; the match to TRBD1 covers 7 bases. CDR3 length: 12 residues. V lost 10 bases and J lost 4; bases outside the gene matches: 6. Germline CDR1 and CDR2: LNHDA and SQIVND (reference sequence). The CDR3 protein is CATKQGVTEAFF. DNA for the CDR3: TGTGCCACTAAGCAGGGGGTCACTGAAGCTTTCTTT.

The chain is built from TRBV7-9 and TRBJ2-7; 9 bases are shared with TRBD1. CDR1 and CDR2 from the germline V gene are SEHNR and FQNEAQ (reference sequence). The length of the CDR3 is 14 residues. V shed 5 bases, J shed 5 bases, and the junction held 7 bases outside the gene matches. This CDR3 reads CASSPPGQGNEQYV. The CDR3 region has the DNA TGTGCCAGCAGCCCTCCGGGACAGGGTAACGAGCAGTACGTC.

The chain links TRBV11-3 to TRBJ2-5; D might be TRBD1 (6 bases). The germline gives CDR1 SGHNT, CDR2 YENEEA. The length of the CDR3 is 14 residues. V gave up 5 bases and J gave up 1 base, with 11 bases separating them. CDR3 DNA: TGTGCCAGCAGCAACCGGGACACCCAAGAGACCCAGTACTTC. This codes for CASSNRDTQETQYF.

This clone came up once. The chain recombines TRBV5-4 with TRBJ1-1; 7 nucleotides match TRBD1. Germline CDR1 reads SGHNT; CDR2 reads YYREEE (reference sequence). The V gene end was trimmed by 6 bases and the J gene end by 3 bases; junction bases not matched to a gene: 8. This CDR3 region has 14 residues. CDR3 amino acids: CASTEQGIHTEAFF. The CDR3 region has the DNA TGTGCCAGCACTGAACAGGGGATACACACTGAAGCTTTCTTT. The full variable domain, completed using reference TRBV5-4 and TRBJ1-1, is ETGVTQSPTHLIKTRGQQVTLRCSSQSGHNTVSWYQQALGQGPQFIFQYYREEENGRGNFPPRFSGLQFPNYSSELNVNALELDDSALYLCASTEQGIHTEAFFGQGTRLTVV.

This chain connects TRBV12-3 or TRBV12-4 to TRBJ2-7; TRBD1 might be the D (6 bases). The CDR3 runs 12 residues. The ends were cut back, 5 bases at V and 3 bases at J, with 8 bases in the middle. The CDR3 region has the DNA TGTGCCAGCAGTAGAGGGGGCTACGAGCAGTACTTC. Amino acid sequence: CASSRGGYEQYF.

This chain links TRBV7-2 with TRBJ1-2; 7 bases match TRBD1. Germline values: CDR1 SGHTA, CDR2 FQGNSA. With 2 bases clipped from V and 4 bases from J, the junction kept 13 bases outside the gene matches. The CDR3 loop spans 17 amino acids. CDR3 sequence (DNA): TGTGCCAGCAGCTTACGGGACTCAGGGGGAGGTTCCTATGGCTACACCTTC. Amino acids: CASSLRDSGGGSYGYTF.

The chain links TRBV10-3 to TRBJ1-2; 7 bases align to TRBD1. With 0 bases clipped from V and 4 bases from J, the junction kept 11 bases outside the gene matches. This CDR3 spans 17 amino acids. The germline gives CDR1 ENHRY, CDR2 SYGVKD. The CDR3 DNA follows: TGTGCCATCAGTGAGTCTTTGAAGGGGGCAACCGGCTATGGCTACACCTTC. Translating it yields CAISESLKGATGYGYTF.

This clone was detected once. The chain recombines TRBV25-1 with TRBJ2-5; 7 bases match TRBD1. This CDR3 contains 13 residues. Trimming at V came to 5 bases and at J to 4 bases, leaving 4 bases not matched to a gene. Germline V lookup: CDR1 MGHDK, CDR2 SYGVNS. CDR3 sequence (DNA): TGTGCCAGCAGTACGGACAGGAGAGAGACCCAGTACTTC. Translation: CASSTDRRETQYF.

This clone is a singleton in its sample. J is TRBJ2-2 and V is TRBV27; 9 nucleotides align to TRBD2. Trimming removed 4 bases from V and 5 bases from J; junction bases left unmatched: 8. This CDR3 spans 16 amino acids. CDR1 and CDR2 from the germline V gene are MNHEY and SMNVEV (reference sequence). The CDR3 DNA reads as TGTGCCAGCAGTTCCCTCGCGAGCGGGGGGACCGGGGAGCTGTTTTTT. Translating it yields CASSSLASGGTGELFF.

The CDR3 bases are TGTGCCACCAGTGCGGGGATGGGCAATCAGCCCCAGCATTTT. This gives the protein CATSAGMGNQPQHF. The chain couples TRBV24-1 to TRBJ1-5; D uncertain. The germline V gene has CDR1 KGHDR and CDR2 SFDVKD. V lost 5 bases and J 2 bases, leaving 9 bases between the germline ends. The CDR3 is made up of 14 amino acids.

This chain links TRBV3-1 (or the pseudogene TRBV3-2) with TRBJ1-4; D may be TRBD1 (5 bases). This CDR3 region has 14 residues. V dropped 1 base and J dropped 5 bases, with 8 bases sitting between them. From germline, CDR1 is LGHDT and CDR2 YNNKEL (reference sequence). CDR3 coding DNA: TGTGCCAGCAGCCAAGCCAGGGTAAATGAAAAACTGTTTTTT. Its protein is CASSQARVNEKLFF.

V gene TRBV18 combines with J gene TRBJ1-5, with a tentative D call TRBD1 (6 bases). The CDR3 loop spans 15 amino acids. CDR1 and CDR2 from the germline V gene are KGHSH and LQKENI. The ends were cut back, 5 bases at V and 9 bases at J, with 20 bases in the middle. The CDR3 DNA reads as TGTGCCAGCTCATCGACGGATCTGGGGGCCCCGCCCCAGCATTTT. It translates to CASSSTDLGAPPQHF.

The count of this clone is one. The chain combines TRBV19 with TRBJ2-3; 7 bases agree with TRBD1. Germline values: CDR1 LNHDA, CDR2 SQIVND (reference sequence). V shed 5 bases and J 5 bases; nucleotides not matched to a gene: 4. The CDR3 is 13 residues long. The CDR3 coding sequence is TGTGCCAGTAGTCGACAGGGAGTAGATACGCAGTATTTT. It codes for CASSRQGVDTQYF.

The gene calls are TRBV5-4 and TRBJ1-2; no definite D call. Germline V gene data show CDR1 as SGHNT and CDR2 as YYREEE (reference sequence). The CDR3 has 18 amino acids. V gave up 2 bases and J gave up 4 bases, with 24 bases separating them. CDR3 sequence reads: CASSFMTGWESPRYGYTF. The CDR3 region has the DNA TGTGCCAGCAGCTTCATGACTGGGTGGGAGTCCCCTCGCTATGGCTACACCTTC.

This sequence joins TRBV10-3 and TRBJ2-5; D might be TRBD2 (6 bases). From germline, CDR1 is ENHRY and CDR2 SYGVKD. V gave up 6 bases and J gave up 2 bases, with 7 bases separating them. CDR3 length: 12 residues. CDR3 region: CAISRGQETQYF. The CDR3 nucleotides are TGTGCCATCAGCCGGGGGCAAGAGACCCAGTACTTC.

The chain recombines TRBV18 with TRBJ1-3, with D perhaps matching TRBD1 (6 bases). CDR3 length: 16 amino acids. V lost 5 bases and J 3 bases, leaving 17 bases between the germline ends. CDR1 is KGHSH and CDR2 is LQKENI in the germline V gene. CDR3 in DNA: TGTGCCAGCTCAACAACCGCGGGGGCCGGTGGAAACACCATATATTTT. Amino acids: CASSTTAGAGGNTIYF.

This clone appeared once. The gene calls are TRBV7-2 and TRBJ2-1; tentatively, D is TRBD2 (6 bases). CDR3 length: 13 residues. The germline V gene has CDR1 SGHTA and CDR2 FQGNSA. The V and J ends lost 4 bases and 5 bases respectively, with 9 bases between them. The CDR3 loop is CASSSLANNEQFF. The CDR3 DNA sequence: TGTGCCAGCAGCTCACTAGCCAACAATGAGCAGTTCTTC.

V is TRBV4-1 and J is TRBJ2-7, with TRBD2 as a possible D gene (5 bases). The CDR3 totals 16 residues. Germline-derived CDR1 and CDR2 are MGHRA and YSYEKL. Deletions cut 0 bases from V and 0 bases from J, with 12 bases between. The CDR3 coding sequence is TGCGCCAGCAGCCAAGACGGACGGAGGAGCTCCTACGAGCAGTACTTC. The encoded protein is CASSQDGRRSSYEQYF.

The rearrangement uses TRBV19 and TRBJ1-4; D might be TRBD1 (6 bases). The V gene lost 6 bases and the J gene lost 0 bases, with 8 bases spanning the gap. The CDR3 covers 14 residues. Germline V gives CDR1 LNHDA, CDR2 SQIVND (reference sequence). The CDR3 loop reads CASRRTATNEKLFF. The DNA of the CDR3 is TGTGCCAGTAGGAGGACAGCAACTAATGAAAAACTGTTTTTT. Supplemented by reference TRBV19 and TRBJ1-4, the full variable domain reads DGGITQSPKYLFRKEGQNVTLSCEQNLNHDAMYWYRQDPGQGLRLIYYSQIVNDFQKGDIAEGYSVSREKKESFPLTVTSAQKNPTAFYLCASRRTATNEKLFFGSGTQLSVL.

The chain combines TRBV28 with TRBJ1-6, with D possibly being TRBD1 (6 bases). Germline lookup yields CDR1 MDHEN and CDR2 SYDVKM. V dropped 8 bases and J dropped 6 bases, with 14 bases sitting between them. This CDR3 has 14 amino acids. In DNA, the CDR3 is TGTGCCAGCGTGAGCGGGACACGTAATTCACCCCTCCACTTT. Its translation is CASVSGTRNSPLHF.

V is TRBV7-2 and J is TRBJ2-7; 7 nucleotides match TRBD1. V trimming: 2 bases; J trimming: 2 bases; junction bases outside the gene matches: 3. From germline, CDR1 is SGHTA and CDR2 FQGNSA. The length of the CDR3 is 14 residues. CDR3: CASSLNRGPYEQYF. The CDR3 DNA reads TGTGCCAGCAGCTTAAACAGGGGTCCCTACGAGCAGTACTTC.

This sequence joins TRBV7-9 and TRBJ1-1, with 7 positions matching TRBD1. Germline loops: CDR1 SEHNR, CDR2 FQNEAQ (reference sequence). After removal of 2 bases from V and 6 bases from J, the junction contained 6 bases not matched to a gene. The CDR3 spans 14 residues. The CDR3 DNA reads TGTGCCAGCAGCTTAAGAACAGGGGCCCCTGAAGCTTTCTTT. Residues: CASSLRTGAPEAFF.

This sequence joins TRBV18 and TRBJ2-7; 7 nucleotides align to TRBD1. V gave up 1 base and J gave up 5 bases; unmatched junction bases: 2. The length of the CDR3 is 13 residues. CDR1 is KGHSH and CDR2 is LQKENI in the germline V gene. CDR3: CASSPQDRNEQYV. CDR3 nucleotide sequence: TGTGCCAGCTCACCACAGGACAGGAACGAGCAGTACGTC.

The rearrangement uses TRBV5-4 and TRBJ2-1; TRBD2 aligns across 12 bases. Germline V gene data show CDR1 as SGHNT and CDR2 as YYREEE (reference sequence). Trimming took 2 bases from V and 9 from J; bases not matched to a gene: 3. The CDR3 runs to 14 residues. CDR3 DNA: TGTGCCAGCAGCTTTACTAGCGGGGGGTCTGAGCAGTTCTTC. This sequence encodes CASSFTSGGSEQFF.

In its sample, this clone was seen once. V and J are TRBV7-9 and TRBJ1-3; D may be TRBD1 (5 bases). The CDR3 has 14 residues. V shed 1 base and J shed 2 bases, with 6 bases lying between them. Germline values: CDR1 SEHNR, CDR2 FQNEAQ (reference sequence). CDR3 residues: CASSLVQAGNTIYF. CDR3 coding DNA: TGTGCCAGCAGCTTAGTACAGGCTGGAAACACCATATATTTT.

The V gene is TRBV5-6, the J gene TRBJ1-2; 8 nucleotides match TRBD1. The germline CDR1 and CDR2 sequences are SGHDT and YYEEEE. The length of the CDR3 is 14 residues. J was trimmed by 11 bases and V by 0 bases; bases with no gene match: 9. The CDR3 bases are TGTGCCAGCAGCTTGGGGCAGGGGGCGCGGGTTTACACCTTC. Translated, it gives CASSLGQGARVYTF.